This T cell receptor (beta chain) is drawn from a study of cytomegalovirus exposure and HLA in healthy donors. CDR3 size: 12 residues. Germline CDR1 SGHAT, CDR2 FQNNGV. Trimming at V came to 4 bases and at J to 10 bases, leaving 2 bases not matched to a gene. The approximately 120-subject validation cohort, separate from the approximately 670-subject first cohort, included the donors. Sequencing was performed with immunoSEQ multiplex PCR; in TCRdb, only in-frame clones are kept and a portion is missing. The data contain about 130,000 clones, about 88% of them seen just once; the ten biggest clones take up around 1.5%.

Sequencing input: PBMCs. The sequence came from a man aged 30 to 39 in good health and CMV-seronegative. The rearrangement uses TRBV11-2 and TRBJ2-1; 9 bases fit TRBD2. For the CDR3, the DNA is TGTGCCAGCAGCTCGGGACTAGCAGAGCAGTTCTTC. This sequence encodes CASSSGLAEQFF. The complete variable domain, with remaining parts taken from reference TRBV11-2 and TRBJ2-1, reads EAGVAQSPRYKIIEKRQSVAFWCNPISGHATLYWYQQILGQGPKLLIQFQNNGVVDDSQLPKDRFSAERLKGVDSTLKIQPAKLEDSAVYLCASSSGLAEQFFGPGTRLTVL.